This record looks at one TCR beta chain sequence and its context. Its antigen is still unknown. No clone much larger than this one lies a single base away; base qualities are absent. Per the publication, the time point label means: baseline pretreatment blood. The sample's treatment or condition label is to be understood as: 15 Gy SBRT to primary tumor, nephrectomy 4 weeks later. To follow tumor-enriched clonotypes, serial peripheral blood was collected from radiation-treated patients at baseline and at 2 weeks and 4 weeks after SBRT. All patients had renal cell carcinoma with clear cell pathology. Genomic DNA for TCR sequencing was prepared using the QIAamp DNA Blood Mini Kit (Qiagen). Only samples passing all quality control checks were included in the analyses. This entry belongs to a study of radiation and T cells in renal cell carcinoma (dated by TCRdb to between 2020 and 2021). A note on the overall study: The samples were drawn from a clinical trial, where primary renal cell carcinomas were treated with 15 Gy of stereotactic body radiation therapy and then removed by nephrectomy 4 weeks afterward. In total, 50 to 55 samples, comprising 26 tumors and some 27 peripheral blood samples, were subjected to TCR beta sequencing. Across all 53 samples, roughly 3,700,000 unique CDR3 nucleotide sequences encoding some 3,000,000 unique CDR3 amino acid sequences were identified.

Study-level results and caveats: Because the trial had a single-armed design, the trial could not examine how radiation dose or scheduling affected the TCR repertoire. Top tumor clonotypes rose in blood from baseline to 2 weeks post-radiation, then contracted by 4 weeks, suggesting transient expansion of tumor-resident clones. No pretreatment tumor biopsies were available, so the baseline intratumoral presence of clonotypes could not be determined. Tracking of blood repertoire dynamics stopped at less than 5 weeks after treatment, with no follow-up past that point.

TCR beta libraries were generated from genomic DNA with the immunoSEQ kit, following the manufacturer's recommendations. To prepare the libraries, a first multiplex PCR with proprietary primers was run, followed by a second PCR that added unique barcodes, and a bead cleanup was done after each round. A positive control reaction and a negative control reaction, both provided in the kit, were run with every batch of samples. The final libraries underwent checking on an Agilent 4200 TapeStation D1000 ScreenTape, volumetric pooling, and quantification by qPCR. An Illumina NextSeq500 fitted with a MidOutput 150-cycle cartridge performed the sequencing, running 156 Read1 cycles and 15 Index1 cycles with the kit's custom primers. The pooled library was loaded at 0.85 to 1 pM, with an approximately 21% PhiX control spiked in. On the study's bioinformatics: The vendor-processed data were analyzed in R, and a clonotype was defined as all T cells that share the same CDR3 nucleotide sequence. For clone abundance analyses, frequencies were normalized to the 10,000 most abundant clones in each sample. Public T cell clones, averaging fewer than five per sample, were removed before analysis. A difference in abundance of at least 32-fold between compartments was used to define tumor-enriched and baseline blood-enriched clonotypes. A beta-binomial differential abundance model was used to identify clonotypes that expanded or contracted between blood time points. The Baroni-Urbani and Buser coefficient was used to measure tumor-blood repertoire similarity, and groups were compared with two-tailed Wilcoxon tests in R. Not all clones reach the TCRdb copy of this immuneACCESS table, which keeps in-frame sequences only. Checked studies attribute under half of the gap to unresolved V genes and leave the rest unexplained. V and J calls and clone size follow that table, whereas D and trimming were derived from the DNA. This sample has about 88,000 clones in its table, and 75% to 90% of those were observed once. Approximately 8% of the sample belongs to the ten largest clones.

The CDR3, from cysteine to phenylalanine, totals 13 residues. Solely the CDR3 DNA is kept, with 39 bases framed from the first base. Reading the germline V gene gives CDR1 MNHEY and CDR2 SVGAGI. Cut back by 1 base and 3 bases, the V and J ends lie 6 bases apart. Recombination connected TRBV6-5 to TRBJ2-5; the D segment cannot be called with confidence. Here the sequenced sample was blood, taken from a patient whose treatment included radiotherapy and nephrectomy. This TCR was sampled from a man between 50 and 59 years old with renal cell carcinoma. The CDR3 protein is CASSYLEKETQYF. The nucleotide sequence reads TGTGCCAGCAGTTACTTAGAGAAAGAGACCCAGTACTTC.